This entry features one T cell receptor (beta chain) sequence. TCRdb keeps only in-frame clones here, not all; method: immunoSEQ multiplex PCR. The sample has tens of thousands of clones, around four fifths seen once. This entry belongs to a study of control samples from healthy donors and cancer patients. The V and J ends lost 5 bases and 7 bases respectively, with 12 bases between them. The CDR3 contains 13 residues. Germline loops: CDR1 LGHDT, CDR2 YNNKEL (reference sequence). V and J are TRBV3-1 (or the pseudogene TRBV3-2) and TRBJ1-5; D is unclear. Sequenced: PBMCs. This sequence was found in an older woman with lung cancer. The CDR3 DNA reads TGTGCCAGCAGCGAAGTCGGGATCCAGCCCCAGCATTTT. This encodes CASSEVGIQPQHF.